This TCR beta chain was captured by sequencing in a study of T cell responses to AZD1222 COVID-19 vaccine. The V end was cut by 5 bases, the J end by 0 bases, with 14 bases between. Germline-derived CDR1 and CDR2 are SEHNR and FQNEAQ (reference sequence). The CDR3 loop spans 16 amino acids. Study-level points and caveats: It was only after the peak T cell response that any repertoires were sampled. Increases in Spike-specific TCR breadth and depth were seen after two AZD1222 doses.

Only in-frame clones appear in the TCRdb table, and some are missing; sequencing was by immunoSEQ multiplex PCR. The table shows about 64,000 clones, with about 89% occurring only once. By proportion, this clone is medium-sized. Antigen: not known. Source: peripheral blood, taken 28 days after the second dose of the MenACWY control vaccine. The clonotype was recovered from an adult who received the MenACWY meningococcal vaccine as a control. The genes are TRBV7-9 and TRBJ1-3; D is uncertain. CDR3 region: CASSAQDKGSGNTIYF. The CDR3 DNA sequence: TGTGCCAGCAGCGCCCAAGATAAAGGCTCTGGAAACACCATATATTTT. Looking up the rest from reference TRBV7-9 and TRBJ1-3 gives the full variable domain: DTGVSQNPRHKITKRGQNVTFRCDPISEHNRLYWYRQTLGQGPEFLTYFQNEAQLEKSRLLSDRFSAERPKGSFSTLEIQRTEQGDSAMYLCASSAQDKGSGNTIYFGEGSWLTVV.